This TCR beta chain was recovered during a study of tumor T cells in aggressive B-cell lymphoma (dated by TCRdb to the late 2010s). The library came from the immunoSEQ multiplex PCR assay. TCRdb retrieved this table from immuneACCESS and kept in-frame rearrangements only. Not all clones are present; in checked studies, unresolved V genes account for under half, and no reason is known for the remainder. A total of over a thousand clones appear in this sample, 95% to 98% of them only once. Approximately 4% of the sample is held by the ten biggest clonotypes. Comment on this clone: The specificity of this receptor is unknown. The record has no base qualities; no much larger clone is one base away.

The V end loses 4 bases and the J end loses 4 bases, and a stretch of 9 bases separates them. Looking up the germline V gene yields CDR1 WSHSY and CDR2 SAAADI. The CDR3 covers 13 residues, taking in both the cysteine and the phenylalanine. The read is trimmed to its CDR3 DNA, 39 bases read in frame from base 1. The specimen was tumor tissue. Here the chain combines TRBV10-2 and TRBJ2-3; a tentative D call is TRBD2 (6 bases match). This receptor was obtained from an adult with diffuse large B cell lymphoma. The sequenced DNA is TGCGCCAGCAGTGCCGGGGGTGCAGATACGCAGTATTTT. Translated, it reads CASSAGGADTQYF.